The 20 T cell receptor beta chains below all came from one sample that was sequenced in a study of regulatory T cells in long-lasting Graves disease (dated by TCRdb to about 2021). The method behind the library was multiplex PCR. For sequencing, an Illumina HiSeq 4000 was employed. To build TCR beta libraries, CDR3 regions were amplified by Arm-PCR using iRepertoire HTBI primers. The raw public data were reprocessed by TCRdb itself: fastp quality trimming at Q25, MiXCR clonotype calling, in-frame beta chains only. Rows are unified per CDR3 protein, each entry keeping the most common DNA and genes. The sample table holds hundreds of thousands of distinct CDR3 sequences, of which 21% were seen once. The ten largest account for roughly an eighth of the sample. The time point label corresponds to: persistent/refractory GD, antithyroid drugs over 5 years with positive TRAb. RNA was extracted from PBMCs in TRIzol for both TCR sequencing and RNA sequencing.

The sample here was peripheral blood mononuclear cells (PBMCs), taken when the disease was refractory, from a patient treated with antithyroid drugs. The receptors stem from a female donor with Graves disease.

This clonotype was counted at least ten times. This chain connects TRBV28 to TRBJ1-5; 7 nucleotides match TRBD1. J gave up 7 bases and V 3 bases, and 9 bases lay outside the gene matches. The CDR3 contains 15 residues. Germline V CDR1 and CDR2: MDHEN, SYDVKM. CDR3 nucleotides: TGTGCCAGCAGTTTCGACAGGGACGGAGGGCAGCCCCAGCATTTT. This codes for CASSFDRDGGQPQHF.

In this sample, this clonotype turned up a few times. The V gene is TRBV11-2, the J gene TRBJ2-3; TRBD2 agrees at 7 bases. With 5 bases clipped from V and 4 bases from J, the junction kept 6 bases outside the gene matches. CDR1 is SGHAT and CDR2 is FQNNGV in the germline V gene. The CDR3 is 14 residues long. For the CDR3, the DNA is TGTGCCAGCAGCATGAGCGGGAACCCAGATACGCAGTATTTT. This codes for CASSMSGNPDTQYF.

This clonotype was seen ten or more times. The gene calls are TRBV29-1 and TRBJ2-7, with D hard to call. CDR1 and CDR2 from the germline V gene are SQVTM and ANQGSEA. The CDR3 has 12 residues. The V gene lost 0 bases and the J gene lost 4 bases, with 7 bases spanning the gap. This CDR3 reads CSVEDPNYEQYF. In nucleotides, the CDR3 is TGCAGCGTTGAAGATCCGAATTACGAGCAGTACTTC.

At least ten counts were recorded for this clonotype. The J gene is TRBJ1-2, the V gene TRBV19; D is uncertain. Trimming stripped 3 bases from V and 4 bases from J, with 9 bases between. The V gene's germline CDR1 is LNHDA and CDR2 SQIVND (reference sequence). The CDR3 covers 13 residues. In nucleotides, the CDR3 is TGTGCCAGTAGTATGCTGGGAAGCTATGGCTACACCTTC. The encoded protein is CASSMLGSYGYTF.

This clonotype was seen repeatedly, ten times or more. V usage is TRBV6-1 and J usage is TRBJ1-2, with D uncertain. This CDR3 is 15 amino acids long. V lost 8 bases to trimming and J lost 3 bases, with 19 bases between them. Germline V gene sequence: CDR1 MNHNS, CDR2 SASEGT. CDR3 sequence (DNA): TGTGCCAGCGGCGTGGGAGCACCTCATCACTATGGCTACACCTTC. Protein product: CASGVGAPHHYGYTF.

There are a few counts of this clonotype. The chain is built from TRBV2 and TRBJ2-3, with D perhaps TRBD1 or TRBD2 (6 bases each). The CDR3 loop spans 17 amino acids. Trimming left V 3 bases short and J 0 bases short, with 16 bases between. CDR1 and CDR2 (germline): SNHLY, FYNNEI. CDR3 in DNA: TGTGCCAGCAGTGATTTGGGGGGCGGCCTTAGCACAGATACGCAGTATTTT. Encoded protein: CASSDLGGGLSTDTQYF.

This clonotype turned up a few times. The chain carries TRBV18 and TRBJ1-1; TRBD1 might be the D (5 bases). The CDR3 is 14 amino acids. Germline V lookup: CDR1 KGHSH, CDR2 LQKENI. V was cut by 4 bases and J by 0 bases, with 9 bases left in between. DNA of the CDR3: TGTGCCAGCTCACTAAGACAGTTGAACACTGAAGCTTTCTTT. Translated: CASSLRQLNTEAFF.

This clonotype occurred many times. Written as DNA, the CDR3 is TGCGCCAGCAGCGAAGAACAGGGATGGATCACTGAAGCTTTCTTT. The encoded protein is CASSEEQGWITEAFF. This chain links TRBV5-1 with TRBJ1-1; tentatively, D is TRBD1 (6 bases). V was pared by 4 bases and J by 4 bases, with 17 bases between. The CDR3 sequence is 15 residues long. Germline V lookup: CDR1 SGHRS, CDR2 YFSETQ.

This clonotype has at least ten counts. The chain joins TRBV7-9 to TRBJ1-1; no firm D call. Germline V gene lookup returns CDR1 SEHNR and CDR2 FQNEAQ (reference sequence). V lost 3 bases to trimming and J lost 0 bases, with 8 bases between them. The CDR3 runs to 14 residues. The CDR3 region is CASSLKGMNTEAFF. CDR3 bases: TGTGCCAGCAGCTTGAAGGGAATGAACACTGAAGCTTTCTTT.

With regard to this clonotype: This may stem from a read error, because a much larger clone lies one nucleotide away. The conserved closing phenylalanine or tryptophan is absent in this CDR3, likely reflecting a read error. This rearrangement joins TRBV12-3 or TRBV12-4 to TRBJ1-5; 9 positions match TRBD1. The CDR3 totals 14 residues. After removal of 7 bases from V and 6 bases from J, the junction contained 7 bases not matched to a gene. The CDR3 coding sequence is TGTGCCAGCACTGTAGGACAGGGGAGTCAGCCCCAGCATCTT. Its translation is CASTVGQGSQPQHL.

The chain links TRBV5-8 to TRBJ2-4; the match to TRBD1 covers 9 bases. The germline V gene has CDR1 SGHTS and CDR2 YDEGEE. CDR3 length equals 17 residues. Germline trimming cut 0 bases from V and 2 bases from J; bases unmatched to any gene: 6. Here the CDR3 reads CASSLEQGALSKNIQYF. The CDR3 nucleotides are TGTGCCAGCAGCTTGGAACAGGGGGCTTTGTCCAAAAACATTCAGTACTTC.

This clonotype was observed at least ten times. The genes are TRBV6-1 and TRBJ1-4, with a weak D call TRBD1 (6 bases). CDR1 and CDR2 from the germline V gene are MNHNS and SASEGT. CDR3 length: 14 residues. V lost 6 bases and J lost 5, with 13 bases in between. The CDR3 DNA reads TGTGCCAGCAGAGCAACAGGGAAAAATGAAAAACTGTTTTTT. Amino acid sequence: CASRATGKNEKLFF.

This clonotype has at least ten counts. The chain has TRBV27 and TRBJ1-5, with D hard to call. With 4 bases removed from V and 1 base from J, the gap between germline ends came to 11 bases. This CDR3 has 15 residues. Germline V CDR1 and CDR2: MNHEY, SMNVEV (reference sequence). CDR3 bases: TGTGCCAGCAGTTCAACGGGTAGGAGCAATCAGCCCCAGCATTTT. Residues: CASSSTGRSNQPQHF.

This clonotype was picked up a small number of times. This may stem from a read error, because a much larger clone lies one nucleotide away. The CDR3 end shows no conserved phenylalanine or tryptophan, and so a read error is likely. V usage is TRBV2 and J usage is TRBJ1-1; 8 positions match TRBD1. CDR3 length equals 13 residues. Germline CDR1 SNHLY, CDR2 FYNNEI. V shed 7 bases and J 4 bases; nucleotides not matched to a gene: 5. CDR3 amino acids: CASTPTGVTEAFS. The CDR3 bases are TGTGCCAGCACCCCGACAGGGGTCACTGAAGCTTTCTCT.

In this sample, this clonotype turned up a few times. This sequence joins TRBV7-2 and TRBJ1-2; 7 bases fit TRBD1. The CDR3 has 16 amino acids. Trimming at V came to 5 bases and at J to 0 bases, leaving 9 bases not matched to a gene. Germline CDR1 and CDR2: SGHTA and FQGNSA. CDR3 bases: TGTGCCAGCAGCCCCTTTGGGGACAGATCTAACTATGGCTACACCTTC. Residues: CASSPFGDRSNYGYTF.

At least ten counts were recorded for this clonotype. J is TRBJ2-5 and V is TRBV6-1; D possibly corresponds to TRBD1 (6 bases). The V gene lost 3 bases and the J gene lost 3 bases, with 8 bases spanning the gap. The CDR3 length is 13 residues. The germline gives CDR1 MNHNS, CDR2 SASEGT. CDR3 protein: CASSDYREETQYF. CDR3 DNA sequence: TGTGCCAGCAGTGACTACAGGGAAGAGACCCAGTACTTC.

This clonotype has at least ten counts. The rearrangement joins TRBV2 to TRBJ1-1, with D hard to call. Deletions cut 4 bases from V and 7 bases from J, with 13 bases between. The CDR3 extends over 13 amino acids. The germline V gene encodes CDR1 SNHLY and CDR2 FYNNEI. The CDR3: CASSGAGGGEAFF. Here the CDR3 DNA reads TGTGCCAGCAGTGGGGCAGGAGGAGGTGAAGCTTTCTTT.

This clonotype was seen many times. The chain uses TRBV2 and TRBJ2-5, with no clear D. Trimming took 4 bases from V and 1 from J, leaving 4 bases between them. Germline assignment: CDR1 SNHLY and CDR2 FYNNEI. CDR3 size: 12 residues. The CDR3 DNA follows: TGTGCCAGCAGTGTGCGCCAAGAGACCCAGTACTTC. Amino acid sequence: CASSVRQETQYF.

This clonotype has ten or more counts. CDR3 residues: CASSAVTTETQYF. The CDR3 DNA sequence: TGTGCCAGTAGTGCGGTCACAACAGAGACCCAGTACTTC. The V gene is TRBV19, the J gene TRBJ2-5; no clear D. Trimming removed 5 bases from V and 4 bases from J, with 11 bases in between. The germline V gene has CDR1 LNHDA and CDR2 SQIVND (reference sequence). The CDR3 has 13 amino acids.

This clonotype was found many times. This chain joins TRBV6-1 and TRBJ2-5; 9 bases are shared with TRBD2. Germline values: CDR1 MNHNS, CDR2 SASEGT. V was pared by 6 bases and J by 5 bases, with 10 bases of the junction left unmatched. The length of the CDR3 is 15 residues. In DNA form, the CDR3 reads TGTGCCAGCAGGAGGGAAGCGGGAGGAGGGGAGACCCAGTACTTC. This gives the protein CASRREAGGGETQYF.